Presented here are 22 T cell receptor beta chains from one specimen sequenced in a study of cytomegalovirus exposure and HLA in healthy donors. The repertoire was sequenced with immunoSEQ multiplex PCR; TCRdb's copy has only in-frame clones and lacks some. The data hold nearly 200,000 clones, with around 80% observed a single time. Sequenced material: PBMCs. The receptor source for this set is a woman aged 30 to 39 in good health and CMV-seropositive.

This chain links TRBV7-3 with TRBJ2-3; 9 bases are a match to TRBD1. V shed 3 bases and J 6 bases; nucleotides not matched to a gene: 4. Germline V gene lookup returns CDR1 SGHTA and CDR2 FQGTGA. CDR3 length: 14 amino acids. CDR3 nucleotide sequence: TGTGCCAGCAGCTTCACAGGACAGGGGGATACGCAGTATTTT. Protein sequence: CASSFTGQGDTQYF.

The table lists this clone with a count of one. V gene TRBV18 combines with J gene TRBJ1-1; TRBD1 matches at 7 bases. CDR1 is KGHSH and CDR2 is LQKENI in the germline V gene. V shed 6 bases and J 2 bases; nucleotides not matched to a gene: 9. The CDR3 extends over 15 amino acids. CDR3 region: CASSSGTVGNTEAFF. In DNA, the CDR3 is TGTGCCAGCTCGTCCGGGACAGTGGGCAACACTGAAGCTTTCTTT.

This chain connects TRBV5-1 to TRBJ2-7; perhaps TRBD1 as D (6 bases). With 4 bases removed from V and 6 bases from J, the gap between germline ends came to 23 bases. This CDR3 is 16 amino acids long. Germline CDR1 and CDR2: SGHRS and YFSETQ. The CDR3 coding sequence is TGCGCCAGCAGCCCCACAGGGACAAATAATTACGTCGAGCAGTACTTC. As protein: CASSPTGTNNYVEQYF.

The V and J genes are TRBV10-3 and TRBJ1-3; no definite D call. Trimming shortened V by 0 bases and J by 4 bases, and 7 bases separated the two germline ends. Germline CDR1 and CDR2: ENHRY and SYGVKD. This CDR3 comprises 14 residues. CDR3 nucleotides: TGTGCCATCAGTGAGTCTGGAGGGGGAAACACCATATATTTT. Its translation is CAISESGGGNTIYF.

The chain employs TRBV5-1 and TRBJ1-1; D is undetermined. In germline, CDR1 is SGHRS, CDR2 YFSETQ. Trimming took off 2 bases at V and 3 bases at J, with 11 bases between the two ends. This CDR3 is 14 amino acids long. The CDR3 reads CASSFSNADTEAFF. As DNA, the CDR3 is TGCGCCAGCAGCTTTAGTAACGCGGACACTGAAGCTTTCTTT.

This chain connects TRBV2 to TRBJ1-5; unclear D gene. The CDR3 contains 14 residues. Looked up from germline, CDR1 is SNHLY and CDR2 is FYNNEI. V was clipped by 1 base and J by 6 bases, with 10 bases between them. CDR3 loop: CASSEGAGFQPQHF. The CDR3, as DNA: TGTGCCAGCAGTGAAGGGGCAGGTTTTCAGCCCCAGCATTTT.

V and J are TRBV14 and TRBJ1-2; D is perhaps TRBD1 (6 bases). The V gene lost 4 bases and the J gene lost 2 bases, with 8 bases spanning the gap. Per the germline V gene, CDR1 is SGHDN and CDR2 is FVKESK. CDR3 length: 13 amino acids. The CDR3 DNA sequence: TGTGCCAGCAGCCGGACAGTCAACTATGGCTACACCTTC. This gives the protein CASSRTVNYGYTF.

This chain uses TRBV13 with TRBJ2-5; TRBD1 matches 7 bases. The V gene's germline CDR1 is PRHDT and CDR2 FYEKMQ (reference sequence). This CDR3 has 14 residues. The junction had 1 base not matched to a gene; V was cut back by 2 bases and J by 1 base. The CDR3 protein is CASSLTGAQETQYF. CDR3 bases: TGTGCCAGCAGCTTAACAGGGGCCCAAGAGACCCAGTACTTC.

The rearrangement uses TRBV6-5 and TRBJ1-2; 9 positions agree with TRBD1. Trimming removed 6 bases from V and 4 bases from J; junction bases left unmatched: 9. The CDR3 contains 15 residues. CDR1 is MNHEY, CDR2 SVGAGI, per germline. In DNA, the CDR3 is TGTGCCAGCAGCCCAAGGACAGGGGTGGGCTATGGCTACACCTTC. Its protein product is CASSPRTGVGYGYTF.

This clone has only a few counts. This rearrangement joins TRBV19 to TRBJ2-1; 8 positions agree with TRBD2. CDR1 is LNHDA, CDR2 SQIVND, per germline (reference sequence). J lost 7 bases, V lost 3 bases, and 8 bases had no gene match. The CDR3 is 15 amino acids. The CDR3 bases are TGTGCCAGTAGTATCTCGGGAGGGCCGGGGAATGAGCAGTTCTTC. This translates into CASSISGGPGNEQFF.

This chain uses TRBV9 with TRBJ1-1; D not certain. CDR1 is SGDLS, CDR2 YYNGEE, per germline. The CDR3 totals 17 residues. V lost 2 bases and J lost 3, with 20 bases in between. CDR3 region: CASSVLSGIGRYTEAFF. CDR3 nucleotides: TGTGCCAGCAGCGTTCTCTCGGGGATTGGAAGGTACACTGAAGCTTTCTTT.

V gene TRBV5-1 combines with J gene TRBJ1-2, with TRBD1 identical over 8 bases. Trimming at V came to 5 bases and at J to 5 bases, leaving 11 bases not matched to a gene. CDR3 size: 15 residues. The germline V gene has CDR1 SGHRS and CDR2 YFSETQ. CDR3: CASRTNRGGGYGYTF. In DNA, the CDR3 is TGCGCCAGCAGAACCAACAGGGGGGGAGGTTATGGCTACACCTTC.

The J gene is TRBJ2-7, the V gene TRBV7-8; the match to TRBD1 covers 10 bases. Germline V gives CDR1 SGHVS, CDR2 FQNEAQ. The CDR3 has 16 residues. V was clipped by 5 bases and J by 2 bases; unmatched bases: 9. The DNA for the CDR3 is TGTGCCAGCAGCCCTTCACCGGGACAGGGGACCTACGAGCAGTACTTC. This encodes CASSPSPGQGTYEQYF.

The rearrangement joins TRBV2 to TRBJ2-1; tentatively, D is TRBD1 (6 bases). CDR1 is SNHLY, CDR2 FYNNEI, per germline. V dropped 7 bases and J dropped 5 bases, with 18 bases sitting between them. The CDR3 is made up of 15 amino acids. The CDR3 DNA follows: TGTGCCAGCACGCTTGCAGGGGTAGTAAACAATGAGCAGTTCTTC. Amino acid sequence: CASTLAGVVNNEQFF.

The chain recombines TRBV4-1 with TRBJ1-2; 11 nucleotides align to TRBD1. The germline V gene has CDR1 MGHRA and CDR2 YSYEKL. V shed 3 bases, J shed 8 bases, and the junction held 8 bases outside the gene matches. The CDR3 consists of 15 residues. The CDR3 DNA is TGCGCCAGCAGCCAGTCTTCCGGGACAGGGGGGGGCTACACCTTC. Amino acid sequence: CASSQSSGTGGGYTF.

V is TRBV5-4 and J is TRBJ2-5; 9 bases map to TRBD2. The length of the CDR3 is 14 residues. CDR1 and CDR2 (germline): SGHNT, YYREEE (reference sequence). With 3 bases clipped from V and 3 bases from J, the junction kept 3 bases outside the gene matches. CDR3 in DNA: TGTGCCAGCAGCTCGCGACTAGCGGAAGAGACCCAGTACTTC. Its translation: CASSSRLAEETQYF.

V and J are TRBV9 and TRBJ1-2; TRBD1 might be the D (6 bases). The CDR3 loop spans 13 amino acids. Germline CDR1 SGDLS, CDR2 YYNGEE. V shed 4 bases and J shed 7 bases, with 14 bases lying between them. This CDR3 is CASSSQGLGGYTF. The CDR3 region has the DNA TGTGCCAGCAGCTCCCAGGGGCTGGGTGGCTACACCTTC.

The V gene is TRBV2, the J gene TRBJ2-1; 8 bases align to TRBD2. This CDR3 has 14 amino acids. Germline CDR1 reads SNHLY; CDR2 reads FYNNEI. With V trimmed by 4 bases and J by 6 bases, 5 bases remained unmatched. For the CDR3, the DNA is TGTGCCAGCAGTGTTCGACTAGCGCCCAATGAGCAGTTCTTC. This gives the protein CASSVRLAPNEQFF.

This rearrangement joins TRBV5-1 to TRBJ1-4; no clear D. Trimming stripped 0 bases from V and 2 bases from J, with 5 bases between. Germline V CDR1 and CDR2: SGHRS, YFSETQ. This CDR3 is 14 amino acids long. CDR3 DNA: TGCGCCAGCAGCTTGGGGCCGACTAATGAAAAACTGTTTTTT. It yields the protein CASSLGPTNEKLFF.

The J gene is TRBJ2-3, the V gene TRBV5-1; 9 bases match TRBD2. The CDR3 covers 15 residues. Germline CDR1 and CDR2: SGHRS and YFSETQ. Germline trimming cut 0 bases from V and 3 bases from J; bases unmatched to any gene: 2. CDR3 in DNA: TGCGCCAGCAGCTTGGGCGGGAGGGGAACAGATACGCAGTATTTT. Protein product: CASSLGGRGTDTQYF.

CDR3: CASSYSGQAEETQYF. CDR3 nucleotides: TGTGCCAGCAGTTACTCGGGGCAGGCTGAAGAGACCCAGTACTTC. The chain has TRBV6-5 and TRBJ2-5; a possible D gene is TRBD1 (5 bases). The V end was cut by 0 bases, the J end by 3 bases, with 11 bases between. The CDR3 totals 15 residues. Germline V lookup: CDR1 MNHEY, CDR2 SVGAGI.

The rearrangement joins TRBV19 to TRBJ2-6; D unclear. The germline gives CDR1 LNHDA, CDR2 SQIVND (reference sequence). The CDR3 runs 15 residues. Trimming removed 5 bases at V and 0 bases at J, with 8 bases between. The CDR3 bases are TGTGCCAGTAGTCAGGCGTTCTCTGGGGCCAACGTCCTGACTTTC. It codes for CASSQAFSGANVLTF.